Each of the 30 T cell receptor beta chains below was sequenced from the same sample in a study of identical twins (dated by TCRdb to 2016 to 2018). Libraries were made using 5' RACE. Data came from an Illumina HiSeq 2000. TCRdb cleaned the public reads at Q25 with fastp, built clones with MiXCR and kept in-frame beta chains. For every CDR3 protein sequence, its rows merge into one entry that carries the most common genes and DNA. The sample table shows around 510,000 distinct CDR3 sequences, and roughly an eighth are seen once. The leading ten clones occupy 0.8% to 1% of the sample. These data also formed part of another study, on yellow fever vaccine responses in identical twins.

The sequenced sample consisted of CD4+ T cells sorted from blood. The receptors were sampled from a woman under 30 in good health.

This clonotype was seen ten or more times. The chain carries TRBV29-1 and TRBJ2-7; 11 bases match TRBD1. This CDR3 region has 14 residues. Germline assignment: CDR1 SQVTM and CDR2 ANQGSEA. Trimming removed 8 bases from V and 2 bases from J; junction bases left unmatched: 8. This chain's CDR3 is CSSTGQGGTYEQYF. The DNA of the CDR3 is TGCAGCTCAACGGGACAGGGGGGCACCTACGAGCAGTACTTC.

This chain connects TRBV7-9 to TRBJ2-2, with D tentatively TRBD1 (8 bases). Trimming removed 6 bases from V and 0 bases from J, with 14 bases in between. The CDR3 is made up of 16 amino acids. Germline lookup yields CDR1 SEHNR and CDR2 FQNEAQ (reference sequence). The CDR3 DNA reads TGTGCCAGCAGACAGGGGGGGACCACGAACACCGGGGAGCTGTTTTTT. It yields the protein CASRQGGTTNTGELFF.

This sequence joins TRBV5-1 and TRBJ1-6; no clear D. Germline loops: CDR1 SGHRS, CDR2 YFSETQ. The CDR3 runs 14 residues. The V and J ends lost 0 bases and 6 bases respectively, with 7 bases between them. Here the CDR3 reads CASSLGGSNSPLHF. Here the CDR3 DNA reads TGCGCCAGCAGCTTGGGAGGTTCTAATTCACCCCTCCACTTT.

In its sample, this clonotype was seen a few times. This sequence joins TRBV12-3 or TRBV12-4 and TRBJ2-1; 13 bases align to TRBD2. V shed 3 bases, J shed 5 bases, and the junction held 7 bases outside the gene matches. There are 17 residues in the CDR3. CDR3 sequence (DNA): TGTGCCAGCAGTTTGCCCCAGACTAGCGGGGGGAACAATGAGCAGTTCTTC. Its translation is CASSLPQTSGGNNEQFF.

This clonotype was observed a handful of times. The chain combines TRBV3-1 with TRBJ1-3; D uncertain. This CDR3 comprises 15 residues. Germline CDR1 and CDR2: LGHDT and YNNKEL (reference sequence). The V gene lost 2 bases and the J gene lost 0 bases, with 8 bases spanning the gap. The CDR3 spells CASSQRRSSGNTIYF. The CDR3 DNA sequence: TGTGCCAGCAGCCAACGGCGGAGCTCTGGAAACACCATATATTTT.

This clonotype turned up a few times. The chain links TRBV11-2 to TRBJ2-6; no firm D call. CDR3 length equals 18 residues. Germline V gene sequence: CDR1 SGHAT, CDR2 FQNNGV. The V end was cut by 5 bases, the J end by 0 bases, with 17 bases between. This CDR3 reads CASSRYRSQNSGANVLTF. As DNA, the CDR3 is TGTGCCAGCAGCCGCTACAGAAGCCAGAACTCTGGGGCCAACGTCCTGACTTTC.

This clonotype was seen more than once but under ten times. The chain has TRBV12-3 or TRBV12-4 and TRBJ2-5; tentatively, D is TRBD1 (6 bases). Trimming left V 4 bases short and J 5 bases short, with 14 bases between. This CDR3 is built from 14 residues. The CDR3 reads CASSYSGVGETQYF. CDR3 DNA: TGTGCCAGCAGTTATTCAGGGGTTGGGGAGACCCAGTACTTC.

This clonotype was picked up a small number of times. The chain carries TRBV5-6 and TRBJ1-1; 8 nucleotides align to TRBD1. V was pared by 3 bases and J by 10 bases, with 14 bases of the junction left unmatched. This CDR3 is 15 amino acids long. CDR1 and CDR2 (germline): SGHDT, YYEEEE. The CDR3 region has the DNA TGTGCCAGCAGCTCCATACATGACAGGGGACGGAGAGCTTTCTTT. This gives the protein CASSSIHDRGRRAFF.

This clonotype was seen more than once but under ten times. V usage is TRBV6-2 or TRBV6-3 and J usage is TRBJ2-1; TRBD2 might be the D (6 bases). The CDR3 length is 13 residues. Trimming removed 5 bases from V and 6 bases from J, with 11 bases in between. CDR1 and CDR2 from the germline V gene are MNHEY and SVGEGT. The DNA of the CDR3 is TGTGCCAGCAGTCGGACTAATTCCAATGAGCAGTTCTTC. Translation gives CASSRTNSNEQFF.

In this sample, this clonotype turned up a few times. V usage is TRBV5-1 and J usage is TRBJ2-7, with a weak D call TRBD2 (6 bases). V was cut by 0 bases and J by 1 base, with 14 bases left in between. Germline assignment: CDR1 SGHRS and CDR2 YFSETQ. This CDR3 comprises 16 residues. DNA of the CDR3: TGCGCCAGCAGCTTGGGGGTCGGGGGTCAATCCTACGAGCAGTACTTC. As protein: CASSLGVGGQSYEQYF.

This clonotype was counted between two and nine times. The junction shows a germline mismatch at one end, possibly a read error. The chain is built from TRBV30 and TRBJ2-2, with a weak D call TRBD1 (6 bases). Germline lookup yields CDR1 GTSNPN and CDR2 SVGIG (reference sequence). This CDR3 has 16 residues. CDR3 in amino acids: CAWSVRGRPNTGELFF. The CDR3 DNA sequence: TGTGCTTGGAGTGTAAGGGGGAGACCGAACACCGGGGAGCTGTTTTTT.

This clonotype has just a few counts. The V call is TRBV20-1, the J call TRBJ2-7, with TRBD1 matching over 7 bases. The trim removed 3 bases at V and 3 bases at J, leaving 2 bases unmatched. This CDR3 has 12 residues. Germline loops: CDR1 DFQATT, CDR2 SNEGSKA (reference sequence). This chain's CDR3 is CSASRGIYEQYF. The CDR3 DNA reads as TGCAGTGCTAGCAGGGGGATCTACGAGCAGTACTTC.

This clonotype was seen a few times. The gene calls are TRBV7-2 and TRBJ1-2; 11 bases map to TRBD1. V lost 1 base, J lost 4 bases, and 5 bases stayed unmatched. Germline CDR1 SGHTA, CDR2 FQGNSA. The CDR3 totals 16 residues. The DNA of the CDR3 is TGTGCCAGCAGCTTAGGGACAGGGGGCCTTATCTATGGCTACACCTTC. Translating it yields CASSLGTGGLIYGYTF.

This chain connects TRBV21-1 to TRBJ1-1; the table's D call TRBD1 went unverified against the DNA. TRBV21-1 is a pseudogene locus. The CDR3 length is 16 residues. CDR3 loop: CASSKGFRTGGTEAFF. CDR3 sequence (DNA): TGTGCCAGCAGCAAAGGATTTAGGACAGGGGGCACTGAAGCTTTCTTT.

This clonotype was picked up many times. The chain joins TRBV12-3 or TRBV12-4 to TRBJ2-2; unclear D gene. V was trimmed by 4 bases and J by 5 bases, leaving 5 bases between them. The CDR3 contains 12 residues. CDR3 in amino acids: CASSSRTGELFF. For the CDR3, the DNA is TGTGCCAGCAGTTCAAGGACCGGGGAGCTGTTTTTT.

This clonotype occurred a few times. Written as DNA, the CDR3 is TGTGCCAGCGGGACAGGGGGAGTTGAGTGGTATGGCTACACCTTC. It codes for CASGTGGVEWYGYTF. The genes are TRBV28 and TRBJ1-2; 11 bases line up with TRBD1. J was trimmed by 5 bases and V by 8 bases; bases with no gene match: 10. Germline V lookup: CDR1 MDHEN, CDR2 SYDVKM. This CDR3 comprises 15 residues.

This clonotype came up a few times. V gene TRBV21-1 combines with J gene TRBJ2-7; the table's D gene call, TRBD1, was not cross checked with the DNA. TRBV21-1 has pseudogene status. The CDR3 has 15 residues. For the CDR3, the DNA is TGTGCCAGCAGCACTGACAGGGCTTTTTCTTCTGGGCAGTACTTC. Translated, it gives CASSTDRAFSSGQYF.

The chain has TRBV20-1 and TRBJ2-5; 13 bases are shared with TRBD2. With V trimmed by 6 bases and J by 6 bases, 16 bases remained unmatched. CDR3 length: 17 amino acids. Germline V CDR1 and CDR2: DFQATT, SNEGSKA (reference sequence). DNA of the CDR3: TGCAGTGCCCCAGACCCCACTAGCGGGAGGGCGGTAAAGACCCAGTACTTC. Amino acids: CSAPDPTSGRAVKTQYF.

A few counts support this clonotype. The V and J genes are TRBV6-1 and TRBJ1-5, with D uncertain. CDR3 length equals 14 residues. Trimming removed 7 bases from V and 4 bases from J, with 14 bases in between. The V gene's germline CDR1 is MNHNS and CDR2 SASEGT. The CDR3 bases are TGTGCCAGCAATATGGAACCCCAAAATCAGCCCCAGCATTTT. This gives the protein CASNMEPQNQPQHF.

This chain connects TRBV7-9 to TRBJ1-1; a possible D gene is TRBD1 (6 bases). This CDR3 has 15 amino acids. V lost 2 bases and J 1 base, leaving 11 bases between the germline ends. The germline gives CDR1 SEHNR, CDR2 FQNEAQ (reference sequence). The CDR3 protein is CASSLNIQGNTEAFF. For the CDR3, the DNA is TGTGCCAGCAGCTTAAATATACAGGGGAACACTGAAGCTTTCTTT.

J is TRBJ1-5 and V is TRBV4-1, with 10 bases aligning to TRBD1. From germline, CDR1 is MGHRA and CDR2 YSYEKL. After removal of 1 base from V and 2 bases from J, the junction contained 2 bases not matched to a gene. The CDR3 runs to 16 residues. The DNA for the CDR3 is TGCGCCAGCAGCCAAGGGGACAGGGGAGGCAATCAGCCCCAGCATTTT. It specifies CASSQGDRGGNQPQHF.

This clonotype occurred a few times. The rearrangement links TRBV14 to TRBJ2-2; TRBD1 aligns across 8 bases. The CDR3 loop spans 15 amino acids. Unmatched junction bases numbered 5, after V lost 3 bases and J lost 5 bases. From germline, CDR1 is SGHDN and CDR2 FVKESK. The CDR3 is CASSHGQGWTGELFF. The CDR3 DNA reads TGTGCCAGCAGCCACGGACAGGGATGGACCGGGGAGCTGTTTTTT.

On this clonotype itself: A much larger clone lies a single base off, so this may be a read error. J is TRBJ2-1 and V is TRBV4-1; 14 nucleotides line up with TRBD2. CDR3 length: 16 residues. The V gene's germline CDR1 is MGHRA and CDR2 YSYEKL. In nucleotides, the CDR3 is TGTGCCAGCAGCATCGGACTAGCGGGAGGTTACAATGAGCAGTTCTTC. This encodes CASSIGLAGGYNEQFF.

This clonotype has more than one count but fewer than ten. J is TRBJ2-5 and V is TRBV3-1, with TRBD1 matching over 8 bases. The germline gives CDR1 LGHDT, CDR2 YNNKEL (reference sequence). This CDR3 comprises 15 residues. V lost 4 bases and J lost 5; bases outside the gene matches: 9. This chain's CDR3 is CASSPRTGPRETQYF. The CDR3 DNA follows: TGTGCCAGCAGCCCCCGGACAGGGCCGCGGGAGACCCAGTACTTC.

This clonotype occurred many times. V is TRBV12-3 or TRBV12-4 and J is TRBJ2-7; no clear D. CDR3 length: 11 amino acids. Deletions cut 7 bases from V and 0 bases from J, with 4 bases between. CDR3 sequence: CASKVSYEQYF. CDR3 nucleotide sequence: TGTGCCAGCAAGGTCTCCTACGAGCAGTACTTC.

The chain is built from TRBV14 and TRBJ2-2; no clear D. V lost 1 base to trimming and J lost 6 bases, with 12 bases between them. The CDR3 extends over 15 amino acids. Germline CDR1 and CDR2: SGHDN and FVKESK. The DNA of the CDR3 is TGTGCCAGCAGCCAAGGACTCCTTAGGTCCGGGGAGCTGTTTTTT. This translates into CASSQGLLRSGELFF.

The sample holds many counts of this clonotype. The chain carries TRBV7-9 and TRBJ1-2; weak D call: TRBD1 (5 bases). This CDR3 region has 14 residues. V shed 5 bases and J shed 9 bases, with 19 bases lying between them. Germline lookup yields CDR1 SEHNR and CDR2 FQNEAQ (reference sequence). The CDR3, as DNA: TGTGCCAGCAGCCCCCTCCAGGGAGGTATTAGCTACACCTTC. It translates to CASSPLQGGISYTF.

The rearrangement joins TRBV20-1 to TRBJ2-1; 10 bases align to TRBD1. The germline V gene encodes CDR1 DFQATT and CDR2 SNEGSKA (reference sequence). The CDR3 extends over 15 amino acids. V lost 0 bases, J lost 7 bases, and 6 bases stayed unmatched. CDR3 protein: CSAREGTGDLNEQFF. The CDR3 nucleotides are TGCAGTGCTAGAGAGGGGACAGGGGATTTAAATGAGCAGTTCTTC.

Only a few counts were recorded for this clonotype. This rearrangement joins TRBV15 to TRBJ2-7; 7 bases map to TRBD2. The CDR3 is 13 amino acids. Germline trimming cut 5 bases from V and 4 bases from J; bases unmatched to any gene: 5. From germline, CDR1 is LNHNV and CDR2 YYDKDF (reference sequence). CDR3 protein: CATSGRVAYEQYF. In DNA form, the CDR3 reads TGTGCCACCAGCGGGAGGGTGGCGTACGAGCAGTACTTC.

The gene calls are TRBV12-3 or TRBV12-4 and TRBJ2-5; D gene ambiguous. Between the trimmed V and J ends, which lost 3 bases and 0 bases, there was a span of 8 bases. The CDR3 covers 14 residues. In nucleotides, the CDR3 is TGTGCCAGCAGTTTCTCCAGGTACCAAGAGACCCAGTACTTC. Its protein product is CASSFSRYQETQYF.